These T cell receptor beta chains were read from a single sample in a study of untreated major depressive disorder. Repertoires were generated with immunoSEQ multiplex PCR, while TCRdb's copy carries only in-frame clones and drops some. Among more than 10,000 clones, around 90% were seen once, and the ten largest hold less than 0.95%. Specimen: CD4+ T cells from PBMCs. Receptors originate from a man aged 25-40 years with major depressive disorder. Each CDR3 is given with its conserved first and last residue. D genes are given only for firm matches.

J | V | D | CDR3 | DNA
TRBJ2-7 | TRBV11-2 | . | CASSFGPLYEQYF | TGTGCCAGCAGCTTCGGGCCCCTCTACGAGCAGTACTTC
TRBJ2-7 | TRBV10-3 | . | CAISGVSGSTSYEQYF | TGTGCCATCAGTGGTGTTAGCGGCTCGACATCCTACGAGCAGTACTTC
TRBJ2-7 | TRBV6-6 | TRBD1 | CASSSRQGKYEQYF | TGTGCCAGCAGTTCCCGACAGGGGAAGTACGAGCAGTACTTC
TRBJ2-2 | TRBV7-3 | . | CASSSSEGSNTGELFF | TGTGCCAGCAGCTCATCGGAAGGGTCGAACACCGGGGAGCTGTTTTTT
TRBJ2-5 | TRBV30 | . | CAWSVGLQETQYF | TGTGCCTGGAGTGTGGGACTGCAAGAGACCCAGTACTTC
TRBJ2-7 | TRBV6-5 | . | CASSPRAAYEQYF | TGTGCCAGCAGTCCCAGGGCCGCCTACGAGCAGTACTTC
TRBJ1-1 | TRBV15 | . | CATSERARGTEAFF | TGTGCCACCAGCGAACGGGCGCGGGGAACTGAAGCTTTCTTT
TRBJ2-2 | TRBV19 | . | CASSIWGHERSGELFF | TGTGCCAGTAGTATTTGGGGACATGAGCGTTCCGGGGAGCTGTTTTTT
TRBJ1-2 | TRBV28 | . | CASSPDSKGYTF | TGTGCCAGCAGTCCGGACAGTAAGGGCTACACCTTC
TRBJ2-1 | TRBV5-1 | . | CASSLVERRGEQFF | TGCGCCAGCAGCTTGGTGGAGCGGAGGGGTGAGCAGTTCTTC
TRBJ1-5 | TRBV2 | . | CASSGTASDQPQHF | TGTGCCAGCAGTGGGACGGCGAGCGATCAGCCCCAGCATTTT
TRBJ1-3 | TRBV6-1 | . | CASSEAHIGLGGNTIYF | TGTGCCAGCAGTGAAGCACACATCGGATTAGGTGGAAACACCATATATTTT
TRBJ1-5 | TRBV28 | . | CASMGAGASNQPQHF | TGTGCCAGCATGGGGGCAGGGGCAAGCAATCAGCCCCAGCATTTT
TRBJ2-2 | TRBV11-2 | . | CASSLGGEGSGELFF | TGTGCCAGCAGCTTAGGAGGGGAAGGGTCCGGGGAGCTGTTTTTT
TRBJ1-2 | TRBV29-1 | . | CSASGTRGGYTF | TGCAGCGCATCCGGGACCCGAGGAGGCTACACCTTC
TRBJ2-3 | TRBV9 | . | CASRGEGDTQYF | TGTGCCAGCAGAGGAGAAGGGGATACGCAGTATTTT
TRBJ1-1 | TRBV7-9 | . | CASSSGGTEAFF | TGTGCCAGCAGCTCCGGCGGCACTGAAGCTTTCTTT
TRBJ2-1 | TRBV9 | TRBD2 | CASSAQTSGGQGEQFF | TGTGCCAGCAGCGCCCAGACTAGCGGGGGACAGGGTGAGCAGTTCTTC
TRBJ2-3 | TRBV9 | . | CASSVGVRSTDTQYF | TGTGCCAGCAGCGTAGGCGTCAGGTCCACAGATACGCAGTATTTT
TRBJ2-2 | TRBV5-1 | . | CASSLAYGGGTGELFF | TGCGCCAGCAGCTTGGCCTATGGGGGAGGCACCGGGGAGCTGTTTTTT
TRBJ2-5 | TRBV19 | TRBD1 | CASSDREGETQYF | TGTGCCAGTAGTGACAGGGAAGGAGAGACCCAGTACTTC
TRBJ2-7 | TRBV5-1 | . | CASSLSTYEQYF | TGCGCCAGCAGCTTGAGTACCTACGAGCAGTACTTC
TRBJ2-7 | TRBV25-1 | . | CASSEAPRGYEQYF | TGTGCCAGCAGTGAAGCCCCCAGAGGATACGAGCAGTACTTC
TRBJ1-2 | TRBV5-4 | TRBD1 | CASSARVTGEFYGYTF | TGTGCCAGCAGCGCGCGGGTGACAGGGGAATTCTATGGCTACACCTTC
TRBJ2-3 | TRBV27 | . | CASSFLRALGADTQYF | TGTGCCAGCAGTTTCCTCCGGGCCCTGGGAGCAGATACGCAGTATTTT
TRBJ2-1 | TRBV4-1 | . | CASSGTVSYNEQFF | TGCGCCAGCAGCGGGACGGTCTCCTACAATGAGCAGTTCTTC
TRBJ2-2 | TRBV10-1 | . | CASSAGYTGELFF | TGCGCCAGCAGTGCCGGATACACCGGGGAGCTGTTTTTT
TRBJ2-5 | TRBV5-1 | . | CASSFSRGYETQYF | TGCGCCAGCAGCTTCTCCAGGGGATACGAGACCCAGTACTTC